This T cell receptor (beta chain) was observed in a study of OX40 agonist ivuxolimab in advanced cancers. Broader study findings: Partial responders treated at 0.1-3.0 mg/kg exhibited clonal expansion among the lowest measured.

Only in-frame clones appear in the TCRdb table, and some are missing; sequencing was by immunoSEQ multiplex PCR. The sample carries more than 50,000 clones, 70% to 85% recorded once. There are 16 residues in the CDR3. Germline V gene data show CDR1 as SGHTA and CDR2 as FQGNSA. Trimming at V came to 3 bases and at J to 8 bases, leaving 11 bases not matched to a gene. Turning to this clone: The antigen is undetermined.

Peripheral blood came from all dose cohorts at three timepoints. The TCR comes from an adult with an advanced solid tumor such as melanoma, head and neck, liver or kidney cancer. The sequencing here drew on CD4+ or CD8+ T cells sorted from blood, taken in a trial of the OX40 agonist ivuxolimab. V gene TRBV7-2 combines with J gene TRBJ2-1; 9 nucleotides align to TRBD2. The CDR3 region is CASSFSGGLVAHEQFF. For the CDR3, the DNA is TGTGCCAGCAGCTTTAGCGGGGGTCTGGTCGCGCATGAGCAGTTCTTC.